These T cell receptor beta chains were read from a single sample in a study of blood T cell repertoires in COVID-19. Clones were read by immunoSEQ multiplex PCR, and TCRdb kept only the in-frame ones, dropping some. The table has about 380,000 clones, 85% seen once. Sequencing input: peripheral blood. The receptors were gathered from a young woman with acute or convalescent COVID-19. Each CDR3 is given with its conserved first and last residue. The D gene is left open where the match is weak. Size is omitted from some rows. Given values are once, few, many or a class for expanded clones.

abundance	v_gene	d_gene	j_gene	CDR3aa
NA	TRBV5-1	NA	TRBJ2-5	CASSSGLLERQETQYF
NA	TRBV7-9	TRBD1	TRBJ1-5	CASSSGQGRNQPQHF
once	TRBV11-2	NA	TRBJ1-1	CASSLGSTTFF
NA	TRBV7-9	TRBD1	TRBJ1-4	CASSSGLTGDEKLFF
NA	TRBV10-1	NA	TRBJ1-1	CASSEIHEGGEAFF
few	TRBV3-1/TRBV3-2	NA	TRBJ2-2	CATGRAGSDSNTGELFF
NA	TRBV25-1	TRBD1	TRBJ1-2	CASSRTRTGNGYTF
NA	TRBV2	NA	TRBJ1-3	CASSADSGNTIYF
NA	TRBV15	NA	TRBJ2-7	CATSLREDEQYF
NA	TRBV19	TRBD1	TRBJ2-7	CATQNRGDYEQYF
NA	TRBV19	TRBD1	TRBJ2-5	CASKADREDETQYF
NA	TRBV30	NA	TRBJ1-2	CAWGPGTHGYTF
few	TRBV7-9	NA	TRBJ2-1	CASSLANSYNEQFF
NA	TRBV2	NA	TRBJ1-1	CASTGFAAFF
NA	TRBV6-5	NA	TRBJ1-4	CASSLTGSRVEKLFF
NA	TRBV24-1	NA	TRBJ1-5	CATSDQGSGSQPQHF
NA	TRBV5-1	NA	TRBJ2-1	CASSFRYRDSFGEQFF
NA	TRBV4-1	TRBD1	TRBJ2-7	CASSHPGQGGEQYF
once	TRBV28	NA	TRBJ1-6	CASSPSGIGAASSYNSPLHF
once	TRBV3-1/TRBV3-2	NA	TRBJ1-2	CASSLQADGYTF
NA	TRBV12-5	TRBD1	TRBJ2-7	CASGNRQGKAYEQYF
NA	TRBV6-6	NA	TRBJ1-4	CASNDQINEKLFF
once	TRBV29-1	TRBD1	TRBJ1-2	CSGWTGYGYTF
NA	TRBV29-1	NA	TRBJ1-1	CSAQGVGAFF
few	TRBV7-9	TRBD1	TRBJ1-4	CASSLGQGIEKLFF
NA	TRBV2	NA	TRBJ1-2	CASRDTPDGSYGYTF
NA	TRBV2	NA	TRBJ1-4	CASSEDGLTPFF
NA	TRBV27	NA	TRBJ2-1	CASSTRGRGTYNEQFF
NA	TRBV28	TRBD2	TRBJ2-7	CASSFSDILVRAGSYEQYF
once	TRBV19	NA	TRBJ1-3	CASASKAVMGNTIYF
NA	TRBV5-1	TRBD1	TRBJ2-7	CASSTQQGAYEQYF
NA	TRBV20-1	NA	TRBJ2-7	CSASSGYEQYF
NA	TRBV7-6	NA	TRBJ1-1	CASSRDRDTEAFF
few	TRBV6-1	NA	TRBJ1-1	CASSEVGDKEAFF
NA	TRBV18	NA	TRBJ1-5	CASSPPNEIQPQHF
NA	TRBV9	TRBD1	TRBJ1-1	CASSVDGRGLTEAFF
NA	TRBV5-1	NA	TRBJ2-2	CASSLGSGLANTGELFF
NA	TRBV18	NA	TRBJ1-5	CASSLNPSNDQPQHF
NA	TRBV7-9	NA	TRBJ1-1	CASSPQTTNTEAFF
once	TRBV23-1	NA	TRBJ1-2	CASSHPVSDYGYTF